A selection of T cell receptor beta chains follows, all from one sample in a study of T cells in Graves' hyperthyroidism and ophthalmopathy. From the multiplex PCR reads, TCRdb called clonotypes with MiXCR, one entry per CDR3 protein. The table includes over 700,000 distinct CDR3 sequences, over 35% detected once. The source material was blood. The receptors here all came from a man aged 18 to 29 with Graves' hyperthyroidism. The CDR3 runs from the conserved cysteine through the conserved F or W. Fields, in order: CDR3 protein, CDR3 DNA, D gene, J gene, V gene, clone size. D genes are given only for firm matches. Size is omitted from some rows. Given values are once, few, many or a class for expanded clones.

cdr3_aa: CASSESTRGYDTQYF
cdr3_nt: TGCGCCAGCAGTGAGTCGACCAGGGGGTACGATACGCAGTATTTT
d_call: TRBD1
j_call: TRBJ2-3
v_call: TRBV10-1
clone_size: few

cdr3_aa: CASSPSGHRQETQYF
cdr3_nt: TGTGCCAGCAGCCCTTCGGGGCACCGACAAGAGACCCAGTACTTC
d_call: NA
j_call: TRBJ2-5
v_call: TRBV9
clone_size: few

cdr3_aa: CSARSGQDSGANVLTF
cdr3_nt: TGCAGTGCACGGTCGGGACAAGACTCTGGGGCCAACGTCCTGACTTTC
d_call: NA
j_call: TRBJ2-6
v_call: TRBV20-1
clone_size: many

cdr3_aa: CATATGAPTEAFF
cdr3_nt: TGTGCCACCGCAACAGGGGCGCCCACTGAAGCTTTCTTT
d_call: TRBD1
j_call: TRBJ1-1
v_call: TRBV7-9
clone_size: few

cdr3_aa: CSLSARGGAEAFF
cdr3_nt: TGCAGCTTGTCCGCCAGGGGAGGTGCTGAAGCTTTCTTT
d_call: NA
j_call: TRBJ1-1
v_call: TRBV29-1
clone_size: NA

cdr3_aa: CSASGPPNTEAFF
cdr3_nt: TGCAGTGCTAGTGGACCCCCGAACACTGAAGCTTTCTTT
d_call: NA
j_call: TRBJ1-1
v_call: TRBV20-1
clone_size: NA

cdr3_aa: CASSPSENGYEQYF
cdr3_nt: TGCGCCAGCAGCCCATCGGAAAATGGCTACGAGCAGTACTTC
d_call: NA
j_call: TRBJ2-7
v_call: TRBV7-9
clone_size: few

cdr3_aa: CASSEGPLMVNQPQHF
cdr3_nt: TGTGCCAGCAGTGAAGGGCCCCTCATGGTGAATCAGCCCCAGCATTTT
d_call: NA
j_call: TRBJ1-5
v_call: TRBV2
clone_size: few

cdr3_aa: CASSVVTGDAEQFF
cdr3_nt: TGTGCCAGCAGCGTAGTTACAGGGGATGCTGAGCAGTTCTTC
d_call: TRBD1
j_call: TRBJ2-1
v_call: TRBV9
clone_size: NA

cdr3_aa: CAISEYKDQPQHF
cdr3_nt: TGTGCCATCAGTGAGTACAAGGATCAGCCCCAGCATTTT
d_call: NA
j_call: TRBJ1-5
v_call: TRBV10-3
clone_size: many

cdr3_aa: CASSSDPGASEAFF
cdr3_nt: TGTGCCAGCAGCTCCGACCCCGGGGCAAGTGAAGCTTTCTTT
d_call: NA
j_call: TRBJ1-1
v_call: TRBV9
clone_size: NA

cdr3_aa: CSVTDRGGTEAFF
cdr3_nt: TGCAGCGTAACAGACAGGGGAGGAACTGAAGCTTTCTTT
d_call: TRBD1
j_call: TRBJ1-1
v_call: TRBV29-1
clone_size: many

cdr3_aa: CASSVAWGGETEAFF
cdr3_nt: TGTGCCAGCAGCGTCGCCTGGGGTGGGGAAACTGAAGCTTTCTTT
d_call: NA
j_call: TRBJ1-1
v_call: TRBV9
clone_size: NA

cdr3_aa: CASSKQGDQPQHF
cdr3_nt: TGTGCCAGCAGCAAACAGGGGGATCAGCCCCAGCATTTT
d_call: TRBD1
j_call: TRBJ1-5
v_call: TRBV12-3/TRBV12-4
clone_size: few

cdr3_aa: CASSGTGGGETQYF
cdr3_nt: TGTGCCAGCAGTGGGACAGGGGGAGGGGAGACCCAGTACTTC
d_call: TRBD1
j_call: TRBJ2-5
v_call: TRBV2
clone_size: medium-sized

cdr3_aa: CASSQGQFNQPQHF
cdr3_nt: TGTGCCAGCAGCCAAGGACAGTTCAATCAGCCCCAGCATTTT
d_call: NA
j_call: TRBJ1-5
v_call: TRBV4-1
clone_size: many